This TCR beta chain stems from a study of CD8+ T cells in alopecia areata. The wider study: Treatment of the treated patients consisted of oral tofacitinib, 5 to 10 mg twice daily.

This clone was seen a few times. What it recognizes is unknown. The CDR3 sequence is 15 residues long. CDR1 is GTSNPN, CDR2 SVGIG, per germline (reference sequence). V was pared by 5 bases and J by 3 bases, with 7 bases of the junction left unmatched. Study observations and caveats: Tofacitinib delivered significant drops in scalp clonality and in expanded CD8+ clones among the top 100.

cDNA reverse transcribed from extracted RNA served as the sequencing template. Some clones are missing from TCRdb's copy, which holds only in-frame ones; the method was immunoSEQ multiplex PCR. The sample has about 200,000 clones; more than 30% are singletons. Stated treatment: oral pan-JAK inhibitor, 5-10 mg twice daily. Patients with alopecia areata provided lesional scalp punch biopsies as well as peripheral blood. Sequences were derived from CD4+ T cells sorted from blood, sampled between weeks 30 and 35, from a patient treated with tofacitinib. The TCR originated in a human donor with alopecia areata. The chain is built from TRBV30 and TRBJ2-3, with 11 positions matching TRBD1. DNA of the CDR3: TGTGCCTGGGGGACAGGGGGAGTGAGGACAGATACGCAGTATTTT. Translating gives CAWGTGGVRTDTQYF. The full variable domain, in which reference TRBV30 and TRBJ2-3 provide the parts outside the CDR3, is SQTIHQWPATLVQPVGSPLSLECTVEGTSNPNLYWYRQAAGRGLQLLFYSVGIGQISSEVPQNLSASRPQDRQFILSSKKLLLSDSGFYLCAWGTGGVRTDTQYFGPGTRLTVL.